A selection of T cell receptor beta chains follows, all from one sample in a study of blood T cell repertoires in COVID-19. Here immunoSEQ multiplex PCR was the method, and the copy in TCRdb shows in-frame clones only, minus some. Of around 100,000 clones listed, around 87% were seen once; the top ten hold about 34%. Sequencing input: peripheral blood. All receptors come from a woman older than 75 with acute or convalescent COVID-19. CDR3s include the opening cysteine and the closing phenylalanine or tryptophan. Each record gives: V gene, J gene, D gene, clone size, CDR3 protein, CDR3 DNA. D genes are given only for firm matches. Where a row states a size, it is once, few, many or the class of an expanded clone; other rows omit it.

TRBV28,TRBJ2-2,TRBD1,.,CASTPRDRGGTGELFF,TGTGCCAGCACCCCCCGGGACAGGGGAGGGACCGGGGAGCTGTTTTTT
TRBV9,TRBJ1-3,.,.,CASSVGTVSGNTIYF,TGTGCCAGCAGCGTAGGGACAGTCTCTGGAAACACCATATATTTT
TRBV3-1/TRBV3-2,TRBJ1-2,TRBD1,.,CASSQAWPGTGIGYTF,TGTGCCAGCAGCCAAGCATGGCCGGGGACAGGTATTGGCTACACCTTC
TRBV7-8,TRBJ1-4,TRBD1,.,CASSLAGTGRANEKLFF,TGTGCCAGCAGCTTAGCCGGGACAGGGCGGGCTAATGAAAAACTGTTTTTT
TRBV5-6,TRBJ2-3,TRBD2,.,CASSLGTSGGLTDTQYF,TGTGCCAGCAGCTTGGGGACTAGCGGGGGGCTCACAGATACGCAGTATTTT
TRBV7-9,TRBJ2-7,TRBD1,few,CASSSGTERYYEQYF,TGTGCCAGCAGCTCCGGGACAGAGAGATACTACGAGCAGTACTTC
TRBV4-1,TRBJ2-7,TRBD1,.,CASSLYPGTEYEQYF,TGCGCCAGCAGCCTATACCCCGGGACAGAATACGAGCAGTACTTC
TRBV25-1,TRBJ2-5,TRBD2,once,CASSPRGVQETQYF,TGTGCCAGCAGTCCGCGGGGGGTCCAAGAGACCCAGTACTTC
TRBV3-1/TRBV3-2,TRBJ2-5,TRBD2,once,CASSQGTSAETQYF,TGTGCCAGCAGCCAAGGGACTAGCGCAGAGACCCAGTACTTC
TRBV19,TRBJ2-7,TRBD1,.,CASSISGTGGEQYF,TGTGCCAGTAGTATATCCGGGACAGGGGGCGAGCAGTACTTC
TRBV27,TRBJ1-1,.,.,CASSVAAGNTEAFF,TGTGCCAGCAGTGTAGCGGCGGGGAACACTGAAGCTTTCTTT
TRBV30,TRBJ1-1,TRBD1,.,CAWGRDRATEAFF,TGTGCCTGGGGACGGGACAGGGCCACTGAAGCTTTCTTT
TRBV4-1,TRBJ1-2,TRBD1,.,CASSLSDRVDGYTF,TGCGCCAGCAGCCTCTCGGACAGGGTCGATGGCTACACCTTC
TRBV2,TRBJ2-2,.,.,CASSKDSNTGELFF,TGTGCCAGCAGTAAGGACTCAAACACCGGGGAGCTGTTTTTT
TRBV18,TRBJ1-4,.,.,CASSPYTGSGEKLFF,TGTGCCAGCTCACCATACACAGGGTCGGGTGAAAAACTGTTTTTT
TRBV28,TRBJ2-7,TRBD2,.,CASSSGGALYEQYF,TGTGCCAGCAGTTCCGGGGGGGCCCTCTACGAGCAGTACTTC
TRBV27,TRBJ2-7,TRBD1,.,CASSDRGPIEFDEQYF,TGTGCCAGCAGTGACAGGGGGCCAATTGAGTTTGACGAGCAGTACTTC
TRBV6-5,TRBJ1-1,.,.,CASSYLSGTEAFF,TGTGCCAGCAGTTACTTAAGCGGGACTGAAGCTTTCTTT
TRBV30,TRBJ2-5,.,.,CAGERGATETQYF,TGTGCCGGAGAACGGGGGGCAACTGAGACCCAGTACTTC
TRBV9,TRBJ1-6,.,once,CASSERQGPNSPLHF,TGTGCCAGCAGCGAGCGGCAGGGGCCGAATTCACCCCTCCACTTT
TRBV2,TRBJ2-1,.,.,CATQLDAYNEQFF,TGTGCCACCCAGCTAGATGCCTACAATGAGCAGTTCTTC
TRBV2,TRBJ1-4,TRBD1,.,CASSAGTGDEKLFF,TGTGCCAGCAGCGCAGGGACAGGGGATGAAAAACTGTTTTTT
TRBV2,TRBJ2-1,.,.,CASSDYEQFF,TGTGCCAGCAGCGACTATGAGCAGTTCTTC
TRBV6-2/TRBV6-3,TRBJ1-2,.,.,CASSYRQNYGYTF,TGTGCCAGCAGTTACCGACAGAACTATGGCTACACCTTC
TRBV25-1,TRBJ2-5,TRBD2,.,CASSEIAGGAQYF,TGTGCCAGCAGTGAAATTGCCGGGGGGGCCCAGTACTTC
TRBV7-2,TRBJ1-2,.,.,CASSLRVEGYTF,TGTGCCAGCAGCTTAAGAGTCGAGGGCTACACCTTC
TRBV3-1/TRBV3-2,TRBJ2-7,TRBD2,.,CASSQDPGGAYEQYF,TGTGCCAGCAGCCAAGACCCCGGGGGGGCCTACGAGCAGTACTTC
TRBV6-6,TRBJ2-3,.,.,CASISPSEDYYSF,TGTGCCAGCATCAGCCCCAGCGAGGACTACTACAGTTTT
TRBV28,TRBJ1-5,.,once,CASSLGQGITQPQHF,TGTGCCAGCAGTTTAGGCCAGGGTATTACTCAGCCCCAGCATTTT